This T cell receptor (beta chain) was recorded in a study of T cell responses to AZD1222 COVID-19 vaccine. Study conclusions and caveats: Spike-specific TCR breadth and depth rose after two AZD1222 doses. CD4 TCRs linked to vaccination spanned spike, dominating at 160-218 and 743-854.

Points on this clone: Its matching antigen is unknown. The sample holds other DNA sequences that translate to the same CDR3.

Using immunoSEQ multiplex PCR, the repertoire was profiled, and TCRdb retains in-frame clones only, with some absent. Of around 88,000 clones in the sample, roughly 90% are singletons; the top ten hold around 2.8%. The clonotype originates from an adult in good health. Specimen: peripheral blood, collected on day 0 of MenACWY control vaccination.

The CDR3 DNA is TGTGCCAGCAGCTTGGACAGGGTGGGGACTGAAGCTTTCTTT. This encodes CASSLDRVGTEAFF. The gene calls are TRBV11-3 and TRBJ1-1, with 8 bases that match TRBD1. Germline CDR1 and CDR2: SGHNT and YENEEA. V lost 3 bases and J lost 5; bases outside the gene matches: 5. This CDR3 is built from 14 residues.